Following are 26 T cell receptor beta chains from one sample sequenced in a study of cytomegalovirus exposure and HLA in healthy donors. PCR amplification relied on 60 Vbeta primers (plus 13 Jbeta primers). TCRdb keeps only in-frame clones here, not all; method: immunoSEQ multiplex PCR. The sample holds roughly 190,000 clones, under 80% seen once. The sample consisted of PBMCs. The receptors were sampled from a female donor in good health and CMV-seronegative.

The V call is TRBV7-6, the J call TRBJ1-1, with a weak D call TRBD1 (6 bases). The CDR3 loop spans 14 amino acids. Trimming cost V 4 bases and J 6 bases, with 15 bases left between them. The V gene's germline CDR1 is SGHVS and CDR2 FNYEAQ. The CDR3 coding sequence is TGTGCCAGCAGCTCCGGGGGGGCGGGCGCTGAAGCTTTCTTT. This gives the protein CASSSGGAGAEAFF.

This chain joins TRBV6-5 and TRBJ2-7; maybe TRBD2 (5 bases). Germline V CDR1 and CDR2: MNHEY, SVGAGI. CDR3 length: 11 residues. Trimming took 2 bases from V and 7 from J, leaving 6 bases between them. The CDR3 reads CASSYRREQYF. CDR3 nucleotide sequence: TGTGCCAGCAGTTACAGGAGGGAGCAGTACTTC.

The rearrangement links TRBV5-6 to TRBJ2-1; 9 nucleotides line up with TRBD1. J lost 2 bases, V lost 4 bases, and 7 bases had no gene match. The length of the CDR3 is 16 residues. From germline, CDR1 is SGHDT and CDR2 YYEEEE. The CDR3 DNA reads TGTGCCAGCAGCCCTCCGGGACAGGGTACCTACAATGAGCAGTTCTTC. This encodes CASSPPGQGTYNEQFF.

The V call is TRBV6-1, the J call TRBJ1-5; 9 bases match TRBD1. CDR1 is MNHNS, CDR2 SASEGT, per germline. There are 15 residues in the CDR3. The V gene end was trimmed by 2 bases and the J gene end by 6 bases; junction bases not matched to a gene: 5. Here the CDR3 reads CASSESTGGGQPQHF. CDR3 DNA: TGTGCCAGCAGTGAATCAACAGGGGGCGGTCAGCCCCAGCATTTT.

This chain uses TRBV18 with TRBJ2-3; D uncertain. The CDR3 is 14 residues long. The germline V and J ends were trimmed by 6 bases and 1 base, with 11 bases remaining between them. Germline V gives CDR1 KGHSH, CDR2 LQKENI. CDR3 residues: CASSPEGGTDTQYF. The CDR3 nucleotides are TGTGCCAGCTCTCCCGAAGGAGGCACAGATACGCAGTATTTT. Variable domain in full (rest from reference TRBV18 and TRBJ2-3): NAGVMQNPRHLVRRRGQEARLRCSPMKGHSHVYWYRQLPEEGLKFMVYLQKENIIDESGMPKERFSAEFPKEGPSILRIQQVVRGDSAAYFCASSPEGGTDTQYFGPGTRLTVL.

The J gene is TRBJ2-1, the V gene TRBV9; no firm D call. This CDR3 has 11 residues. V gave up 3 bases and J gave up 6 bases, with 4 bases separating them. From germline, CDR1 is SGDLS and CDR2 YYNGEE. The CDR3 reads CASSAVNEQFF. CDR3 DNA: TGTGCCAGCAGCGCGGTCAATGAGCAGTTCTTC.

The chain joins TRBV10-2 to TRBJ1-5, with TRBD1 matching over 9 bases. Germline V CDR1 and CDR2: WSHSY, SAAADI. After removal of 6 bases from V and 2 bases from J, the junction contained 2 bases not matched to a gene. This CDR3 spans 14 amino acids. Here the CDR3 reads CASRGDRGNQPQHF. In DNA, the CDR3 is TGCGCCAGCAGGGGGGACAGGGGCAATCAGCCCCAGCATTTT.

The CDR3 DNA reads TGTGCCAGCAGCTCGGGACTAGCGGGGGGAATAGATACGCAGTATTTT. Its protein product is CASSSGLAGGIDTQYF. The chain has TRBV5-4 and TRBJ2-3; 15 nucleotides match TRBD2. The germline CDR1 and CDR2 sequences are SGHNT and YYREEE (reference sequence). Germline trimming cut 3 bases from V and 5 bases from J; bases unmatched to any gene: 4. This CDR3 has 16 amino acids.

This clone was counted only a few times. The V gene is TRBV27, the J gene TRBJ2-3, with 9 bases fitting TRBD2. With V trimmed by 2 bases and J by 4 bases, 13 bases remained unmatched. From germline, CDR1 is MNHEY and CDR2 SMNVEV (reference sequence). CDR3 length: 18 amino acids. The CDR3 DNA follows: TGTGCCAGCAGTTTAAGTAGGGCGCGGGGGGGAGTCGCAGATACGCAGTATTTT. Protein sequence: CASSLSRARGGVADTQYF.

This chain connects TRBV30 to TRBJ1-2; 10 positions match TRBD1. The CDR3 sequence is 13 residues long. After removal of 4 bases from V and 8 bases from J, the junction contained 7 bases not matched to a gene. From germline, CDR1 is GTSNPN and CDR2 SVGIG (reference sequence). CDR3 coding DNA: TGTGCCTGGAAACCGACAGGGGGCAAGGGCTACACCTTC. Translated: CAWKPTGGKGYTF. The variable domain in full, with the rest retrieved from reference TRBV30 and TRBJ1-2, is SQTIHQWPATLVQPVGSPLSLECTVEGTSNPNLYWYRQAAGRGLQLLFYSVGIGQISSEVPQNLSASRPQDRQFILSSKKLLLSDSGFYLCAWKPTGGKGYTFGSGTRLTVV.

The rearrangement uses TRBV6-6 and TRBJ2-1; D ambiguous. This CDR3 is 13 amino acids long. Per germline, CDR1 MNHNY and CDR2 SVGAGI (reference sequence). Trimming removed 4 bases from V and 5 bases from J, with 9 bases in between. The CDR3 is CASSFARNNEQFF. The CDR3 bases are TGTGCCAGCAGTTTCGCCAGAAACAATGAGCAGTTCTTC.

V is TRBV9 and J is TRBJ2-5; 10 bases align to TRBD2. Germline V gene lookup returns CDR1 SGDLS and CDR2 YYNGEE. The CDR3 is 17 amino acids. V was pared by 0 bases and J by 7 bases, with 12 bases of the junction left unmatched. The CDR3 nucleotides are TGTGCCAGCAGCGTAGCTACAGCGGGAGGGCCATTAGGGACCCAGTACTTC. Translated, it gives CASSVATAGGPLGTQYF.

This chain connects TRBV5-1 to TRBJ2-1, with D perhaps TRBD1 (5 bases). The CDR3 is 15 amino acids. In germline, CDR1 is SGHRS, CDR2 YFSETQ. Trimming took 3 bases from V and 9 from J, leaving 19 bases between them. CDR3 region: CASSSGQGRPGEQFF. The CDR3 DNA follows: TGCGCCAGCAGCTCCGGGCAGGGTCGTCCTGGTGAGCAGTTCTTC.

This chain joins TRBV4-2 and TRBJ2-2; 10 positions match TRBD2. V was pared by 0 bases and J by 4 bases, with 5 bases of the junction left unmatched. Germline V CDR1 and CDR2: LGHNA, YNFKEQ. This CDR3 contains 17 residues. The DNA for the CDR3 is TGTGCCAGCAGCCAAGACCCTAGCGGGGGCCCCACCGGGGAGCTGTTTTTT. Translating gives CASSQDPSGGPTGELFF.

In this sample, this clone turned up a few times. The V and J genes are TRBV9 and TRBJ2-1, with D maybe TRBD2 (5 bases). Germline V gene lookup returns CDR1 SGDLS and CDR2 YYNGEE. This CDR3 is built from 16 residues. Trimming pared 2 bases from V and 0 bases from J, leaving 12 bases between. The CDR3 here is CASSVGPGSSYNEQFF. In DNA form, the CDR3 reads TGTGCCAGCAGCGTGGGTCCGGGGAGCTCCTACAATGAGCAGTTCTTC. The whole variable domain, filled in from reference TRBV9 and TRBJ2-1, reads DSGVTQTPKHLITATGQRVTLRCSPRSGDLSVYWYQQSLDQGLQFLIQYYNGEERAKGNILERFSAQQFPDLHSELNLSSLELGDSALYFCASSVGPGSSYNEQFFGPGTRLTVL.

This clone is a singleton in its sample. This CDR3 is CASSRSLGGTYNEQFF. CDR3 nucleotide sequence: TGTGCCAGCAGCCGATCCCTGGGGGGGACCTACAATGAGCAGTTCTTC. The chain employs TRBV5-6 and TRBJ2-1; 7 positions match TRBD2. CDR3 length: 16 residues. The germline V gene has CDR1 SGHDT and CDR2 YYEEEE. With V trimmed by 4 bases and J by 2 bases, 9 bases remained unmatched.

The rearrangement uses TRBV10-1 and TRBJ2-3; maybe TRBD2 (5 bases). The CDR3 loop spans 18 amino acids. V lost 2 bases and J lost 1, with 19 bases in between. Germline CDR1 reads WNHNN; CDR2 reads SYGVQD (reference sequence). As DNA, the CDR3 is TGCGCCAGCAGTGAGGGCAGCGGAGGCGGCACAGGCACAGATACGCAGTATTTT. It encodes CASSEGSGGGTGTDTQYF.

V and J are TRBV5-1 and TRBJ2-3, with TRBD2 identical over 11 bases. Germline CDR1 SGHRS, CDR2 YFSETQ. J gave up 5 bases and V 0 bases, and 5 bases lay outside the gene matches. The CDR3 is 16 residues long. CDR3 amino acids: CASSLELAGDGDTQYF. For the CDR3, the DNA is TGCGCCAGCAGCTTGGAACTAGCGGGAGATGGAGATACGCAGTATTTT.

V is TRBV7-9 and J is TRBJ2-3; a weak D match, TRBD1 (5 bases). Trimming removed 4 bases at V and 5 bases at J, with 7 bases between. Per the germline V gene, CDR1 is SEHNR and CDR2 is FQNEAQ (reference sequence). The length of the CDR3 is 12 residues. In nucleotides, the CDR3 is TGTGCCAGCAGCTACAGGATAGATACGCAGTATTTT. Translated, it gives CASSYRIDTQYF.

The genes are TRBV6-6 and TRBJ2-7; 10 bases are shared with TRBD1. The germline V gene encodes CDR1 MNHNY and CDR2 SVGAGI (reference sequence). V trimming: 5 bases; J trimming: 2 bases; junction bases outside the gene matches: 3. The CDR3 is made up of 14 amino acids. The CDR3 DNA sequence: TGTGCCAGCAGTCCCGACAGGGGGCCCTACGAGCAGTACTTC. Protein: CASSPDRGPYEQYF.

The V call is TRBV5-8, the J call TRBJ2-2; no clear D gene. Germline assignment: CDR1 SGHTS and CDR2 YDEGEE. V lost 1 base, J lost 10 bases, and 5 bases lay in between. The CDR3 consists of 11 residues. The CDR3 reads CASSLTVELFF. In nucleotides, the CDR3 is TGTGCCAGCAGCTTGACAGTGGAGCTGTTTTTT.

This rearrangement joins TRBV19 to TRBJ1-1, with 7 bases fitting TRBD1. This CDR3 is 14 amino acids long. Looked up from germline, CDR1 is LNHDA and CDR2 is SQIVND (reference sequence). V lost 3 bases to trimming and J lost 4 bases; unmatched junction nucleotides: 5. The CDR3 is CASSIRGRGTEAFF. The CDR3 DNA follows: TGTGCCAGTAGTATTAGGGGGCGCGGCACTGAAGCTTTCTTT.

J is TRBJ2-1 and V is TRBV11-2; TRBD2 aligns across 12 bases. The CDR3 spans 17 residues. Germline values: CDR1 SGHAT, CDR2 FQNNGV. The ends lost 5 bases at V and 7 bases at J; junction bases unmatched: 12. The DNA for the CDR3 is TGTGCCAGCAGCCCCGACCAACTAGCGGGAGGAAGGAATGAGCAGTTCTTC. Its protein is CASSPDQLAGGRNEQFF. The complete variable domain, with remaining parts taken from reference TRBV11-2 and TRBJ2-1, reads EAGVAQSPRYKIIEKRQSVAFWCNPISGHATLYWYQQILGQGPKLLIQFQNNGVVDDSQLPKDRFSAERLKGVDSTLKIQPAKLEDSAVYLCASSPDQLAGGRNEQFFGPGTRLTVL.

J is TRBJ2-3 and V is TRBV28; 8 nucleotides agree with TRBD1. This CDR3 has 15 residues. Trimming cost V 6 bases and J 0 bases; bases outside gene matches: 5. CDR1 MDHEN and CDR2 SYDVKM come from the germline V gene. CDR3 region: CASSTGQGSTDTQYF. CDR3 bases: TGTGCCAGCAGCACCGGACAGGGCAGCACAGATACGCAGTATTTT.

The V gene is TRBV6-5, the J gene TRBJ2-3; 7 bases are shared with TRBD1. The CDR3 contains 15 residues. Germline CDR1 is MNHEY and CDR2 is SVGAGI. V was pared by 6 bases and J by 6 bases, with 12 bases of the junction left unmatched. Written as DNA, the CDR3 is TGTGCCAGCAGAACAACCGGGACAGCTGGGGATACGCAGTATTTT. It codes for CASRTTGTAGDTQYF.

This clone was found once. The chain has TRBV4-1 and TRBJ2-3; no clear D. V was trimmed by 0 bases and J by 2 bases, leaving 12 bases between them. This CDR3 has 16 residues. The germline CDR1 and CDR2 sequences are MGHRA and YSYEKL. CDR3 bases: TGCGCCAGCAGCCAAGATGTAAGCCCCCTCACAGATACGCAGTATTTT. Translating gives CASSQDVSPLTDTQYF.